This T cell receptor beta chain comes out of a study of blood T cell repertoires in COVID-19. Authors' data handling: Reference gene primer amplification gave nucleated cell count estimates. Some clones are missing from TCRdb's copy, which holds only in-frame ones; the method was immunoSEQ multiplex PCR. D and trimming were read from the DNA, whereas the V and J calls and clone size are those reported in that table. The sample lists approximately 220,000 clones, 82% occurring once. The CDR3 extends over 14 amino acids. V shed 6 bases, J shed 0 bases, and the junction held 3 bases outside the gene matches. The germline V gene has CDR1 SGHTA and CDR2 FQGNSA.

The source of this sequence is a woman in her sixties or seventies with acute or convalescent COVID-19. Sample: peripheral blood. V gene TRBV7-2 combines with J gene TRBJ1-1, with TRBD1 matching 8 bases. The CDR3 DNA is TGTGCCAGCAGAACGGGACAGGTGAACACTGAAGCTTTCTTT. This translates into CASRTGQVNTEAFF.